This entry lists 21 T cell receptor gamma chains sequenced from one sample in a study of γδ T cells in repeated Plasmodium falciparum infection. TCRdb re-called the multiplex PCR reads using CATT. The profile covers 30,000 or so gamma-chain clones, with over 1.1% appearing a single time and just under 20% taken by the ten largest. Gammadelta T cells were flow-sorted from PBMC into Vgamma9/Vdelta2+ and Vdelta2-negative populations for bulk analysis. The material sequenced was gamma-delta T cells from blood. All receptors derive from a pool of human donors (malaria-infected and uninfected, not separated).

This clone was observed at least ten times. This rearrangement joins TRGV8 to TRGJP2. TCRdb gives no J gene; it was assigned here by matching the DNA to germline. This CDR3 is built from 18 residues. With V trimmed by 0 bases and J by 0 bases, 10 bases remained unmatched. Germline values: CDR1 VENAVY, CDR2 YDSYNSRV. The CDR3 bases are TGTGCCACCTGGGATAGGAGGAATGGGGATAGTAGTGATTGGATCAAGACGTTT. This gives the protein CATWDRRNGDSSDWIKTF.

Many counts were recorded for this clone. A far larger clone is a single base away, which makes a read error likely. Other DNA sequences in this specimen translate into the identical CDR3. The V gene was identified as TRGV5, while no J gene was called. Germline V gives CDR1 VINAFY, CDR2 YDVSNSKD. CDR3 size: 14 residues. The DNA of the CDR3 is TGTGCCACCTGGGACAGGCCATTTAATTATAAGAAACTCTTC. Translating gives CATWDRPFNYKKLF.

This clone has only a few counts. Since a far larger clone is one base different, this is likely a read error. Within the sample, other DNA sequences also encode this same CDR3. J is TRGJ1 or TRGJ2 and V is TRGV9. Matching the DNA to germline supplied the J gene, which TCRdb does not give. Germline-derived CDR1 and CDR2 are GITISATS and ISYDGTV (reference sequence). The CDR3 has 13 residues. The CDR3 DNA reads as TGCGCCTTGTGGCGGGGGCGGAGTCATAAGAAACTCTTT. Translated: CALWRGRSHKKLF.

This clone was found many times. TCRdb's protein for this DNA is that of a much larger clone and differs from the translation at residue 14, likely a read error; the protein shown is the DNA translation. The chain combines TRGV9 with TRGJP. No J segment appears in TCRdb, so it was assigned here by matching the sequence to germline. The CDR3 has 17 residues. Germline loops: CDR1 GITISATS, CDR2 ISYDGTV (reference sequence). The CDR3 spells CALWEQFTELGKKVKVF. CDR3 bases: TGTGCCTTGTGGGAGCAATTTACAGAGTTGGGCAAAAAAGTCAAGGTATTT.

Comments on this clone: A far bigger clonotype differs at one base, so this is likely a read error. The identical CDR3 is also encoded by other nucleotide sequences in the sample. The V gene call reads TRGV5; no J gene was called. The CDR3 consists of 13 residues. Germline loops: CDR1 VINAFY, CDR2 YDVSNSKD. Written as DNA, the CDR3 is TGTGCCACCTGGGACAGGCCCCCTACTAAGAAACTCTTC. It is translated as CATWDRPPTKKLF.

This clone was seen at least ten times. For this DNA, TCRdb reports the protein of a much larger clone, which diverges at residue 9, most likely from a read error; the protein presented here is translated directly from the DNA. The chain carries TRGV9 and TRGJP. CDR3 length: 14 residues. Looked up from germline, CDR1 is GITISATS and CDR2 is ISYDGTV (reference sequence). Here the CDR3 reads CALWEVLGEKIKVF. The CDR3 nucleotides read TGTGCCTTGTGGGAGGTGTTGGGCGAAAAAATCAAGGTATTT.

This clone came up a few times. TCRdb's protein, taken from a much larger clone, differs from this DNA's translation at residue 11, likely owing to a read error; the protein displayed comes from the DNA. The chain couples TRGV9 to TRGJ1 or TRGJ2. CDR1 and CDR2 (germline): GITISATS, ISYDGTV (reference sequence). The CDR3 runs to 13 residues. The CDR3 DNA is TGTGCCTTGTGGGAGCCCATTAGTTATAAGGAACTCTTT. Translating it yields CALWEPISYKELF.

Worth noting for this clone: The protein in TCRdb stems from a much larger clone and differs at residue 16 from this DNA's translation, likely a read error; here the protein is translated from the DNA. For the V gene the call is TRGV9; the J gene has no call. Per germline, CDR1 GITISATS and CDR2 ISYDGTV (reference sequence). This CDR3 is built from 18 residues. CDR3 residues: CALWEIPQPELGKKIEVF. CDR3 sequence (DNA): TGTGCCTTGTGGGAAATCCCCCAGCCAGAGTTGGGCAAAAAAATCGAGGTATTT.

This clone was counted many times. The chain employs TRGV2 and TRGJ1 or TRGJ2. TCRdb gives no J gene; it was assigned here by matching the DNA to germline. Germline V gene data show CDR1 as EGSNGY and CDR2 as YDSYNSKV. The CDR3 runs to 14 residues. V shed 3 bases, J shed 2 bases, and the junction held 7 bases outside the gene matches. The CDR3 DNA is TGTGCCACCTGGGACCCTACCCATTATTATAAGAAACTCTTT. This translates into CATWDPTHYYKKLF.

Comment on this clone: A far larger clone differs by one base, so this is likely a read error. Within the sample, other DNA sequences also encode this same CDR3. This chain connects TRGV9 to TRGJP. Matching the DNA to germline supplied the J gene, which TCRdb does not give. This CDR3 region has 17 residues. Looked up from germline, CDR1 is GITISATS and CDR2 is ISYDGTV (reference sequence). CDR3 amino acids: CALWEERQELGKKIKVF. The CDR3 bases are TGTGCCTTGTGGGAAGAAAGACAAGAGTTGGGCAAAAAGATCAAGGTATTT.

This clone was observed a few times. The protein given by TCRdb reflects a much larger clone and differs at residue 8 from this DNA's translation, likely from a read error; the protein shown is the DNA's translation. The J gene is TRGJ1 or TRGJ2, the V gene TRGV4. Because TCRdb records no J gene, it was assigned here through a match of the DNA to germline. The CDR3 length is 14 residues. The trim removed 5 bases at V and 4 bases at J, leaving 11 bases unmatched. CDR1 and CDR2 from the germline V gene are EGSTGY and YDSYTSSV. CDR3 sequence reads: CATWARHLYYKKLF. CDR3 sequence (DNA): TGTGCCACCTGGGCCCGACACCTGTATTATAAGAAACTCTTT.

This clone showed up just a few times. The TCRdb protein comes from a much larger clone and disagrees with this DNA's translation at residue 11, likely due to a read error; the protein given here is derived from the DNA. No J gene call was made, and the V gene is TRGV2. The CDR3 loop spans 13 amino acids. Looked up from germline, CDR1 is EGSNGY and CDR2 is YDSYNSKV. CDR3 in amino acids: CATWDGPDYKELF. Written as DNA, the CDR3 is TGTGCCACCTGGGACGGGCCTGACTATAAGGAACTCTTT.

Turning to this clone: Translating this DNA gives a protein that differs at residue 8 from the TCRdb one, which belongs to a much larger clone; a read error is likely, and the protein shown is this translation. The chain joins TRGV3 to TRGJP2. TCRdb records no J gene; here it was assigned by comparing the DNA to germline. The V gene end was trimmed by 3 bases and the J gene end by 10 bases; junction bases not matched to a gene: 8. The CDR3 loop spans 13 amino acids. The germline gives CDR1 VTNTFY, CDR2 YDVSTARD (reference sequence). The CDR3 spells CATWDLIVWIKTF. Here the CDR3 DNA reads TGTGCCACCTGGGACCTGATTGTTTGGATCAAGACGTTT.

Concerning this clone itself: TCRdb lists the protein of a much larger clone for this DNA, which differs at residue 3, so this is likely a read error; the protein given here is translated from the DNA itself. This rearrangement joins TRGV5 to TRGJ1 or TRGJ2. The J gene, absent from TCRdb, was called here by matching the DNA to germline. CDR1 and CDR2 (germline): VINAFY, YDVSNSKD. The CDR3 has 14 amino acids. In nucleotides, the CDR3 is TGTGCCGCCTGGGACAGGCGCGCTTATTATAAGAAACTCTTT. Residues: CAAWDRRAYYKKLF.

There are many counts of this clone. Additional DNA sequences in this sample encode the identical CDR3. The rearrangement joins TRGV4 to TRGJP. Trimming removed 4 bases from V and 9 bases from J; junction bases left unmatched: 0. The CDR3 totals 13 residues. Germline CDR1 and CDR2: EGSTGY and YDSYTSSV. This chain's CDR3 is CATWELGKKIKVF. The CDR3 DNA reads as TGTGCCACCTGGGAGTTGGGCAAAAAAATCAAGGTATTT.

The rearrangement links TRGV3 to TRGJ1 or TRGJ2. As TCRdb names no J gene, one was assigned here on the basis of a DNA match to germline. CDR1 and CDR2 from the germline V gene are VTNTFY and YDVSTARD (reference sequence). The CDR3 length is 18 residues. The junction had 16 bases not matched to a gene; V was cut back by 0 bases and J by 2 bases. In DNA, the CDR3 is TGTGCCACCTGGGACAGGCATTACCTAACGGCGGATTATTATAAGAAACTCTTT. Residues: CATWDRHYLTADYYKKLF.

This clone was counted a few times. A far larger clone is one base from this, pointing to a likely read error. This chain joins TRGV4 and TRGJ1 or TRGJ2. TCRdb records no J gene; here it was assigned by comparing the DNA to germline. The germline gives CDR1 EGSTGY, CDR2 YDSYTSSV. V shed 0 bases, J shed 5 bases, and the junction held 10 bases outside the gene matches. CDR3 size: 15 residues. In DNA, the CDR3 is TGTGCCACCTGGGATGGGCCTGCCGCCCATTATAAGAAACTCTTT. This translates into CATWDGPAAHYKKLF.

This clone has ten or more counts. A far larger clone differs by one base, so this is likely a read error. Other nucleotide sequences from this sample produce the same CDR3. V gene TRGV9 combines with J gene TRGJ1 or TRGJ2. Assignment of the J gene here rests on matching the DNA to germline, because TCRdb gives none. CDR3 length: 15 amino acids. Germline V gene data show CDR1 as GITISATS and CDR2 as ISYDGTV (reference sequence). V gave up 5 bases and J gave up 5 bases; unmatched junction bases: 15. The DNA of the CDR3 is TGTGCCTTGTGGGCAAGGGCTACCGGACATTATAAGAAACTCTTT. It yields the protein CALWARATGHYKKLF.

Ten or more counts support this clone. The chain recombines TRGV3 with TRGJP2. Germline lookup yields CDR1 VTNTFY and CDR2 YDVSTARD (reference sequence). The CDR3 consists of 14 residues. Trimming cost V 0 bases and J 5 bases; bases outside gene matches: 3. The CDR3 here is CATWDRWSDWIKTF. DNA of the CDR3: TGTGCCACCTGGGACAGGTGGAGTGATTGGATCAAGACGTTT.

This clone has a handful of counts. This likely reflects a read error, since a far larger clone is one base away. Other DNA sequences in the sample encode the same CDR3. The chain carries TRGV9 and TRGJ1 or TRGJ2. No J gene was available from TCRdb, and it was assigned here by a germline match of the DNA. This CDR3 region has 14 residues. CDR1 is GITISATS, CDR2 ISYDGTV, per germline (reference sequence). The CDR3 region is CALWESCLYYKKLF. CDR3 DNA: TGTGCCCTGTGGGAGTCCTGCCTTTATTATAAGAAACTCTTT.

In its sample, this clone was seen a few times. The TCRdb record carries a much larger clone's protein, which differs from this DNA's translation at residue 16; a read error is the likely cause, and the protein listed here is the DNA translation. The chain couples TRGV9 to TRGJP. The end of the DNA fits TRGJP1 better, so the J call may be wrong. This CDR3 has 17 amino acids. CDR1 GITISATS and CDR2 ISYDGTV come from the germline V gene (reference sequence). This CDR3 reads CALWEVKSELGKKIKIF. CDR3 coding DNA: TGTGCCTTGTGGGAGGTAAAATCCGAGTTGGGCAAAAAAATCAAGATATTT.